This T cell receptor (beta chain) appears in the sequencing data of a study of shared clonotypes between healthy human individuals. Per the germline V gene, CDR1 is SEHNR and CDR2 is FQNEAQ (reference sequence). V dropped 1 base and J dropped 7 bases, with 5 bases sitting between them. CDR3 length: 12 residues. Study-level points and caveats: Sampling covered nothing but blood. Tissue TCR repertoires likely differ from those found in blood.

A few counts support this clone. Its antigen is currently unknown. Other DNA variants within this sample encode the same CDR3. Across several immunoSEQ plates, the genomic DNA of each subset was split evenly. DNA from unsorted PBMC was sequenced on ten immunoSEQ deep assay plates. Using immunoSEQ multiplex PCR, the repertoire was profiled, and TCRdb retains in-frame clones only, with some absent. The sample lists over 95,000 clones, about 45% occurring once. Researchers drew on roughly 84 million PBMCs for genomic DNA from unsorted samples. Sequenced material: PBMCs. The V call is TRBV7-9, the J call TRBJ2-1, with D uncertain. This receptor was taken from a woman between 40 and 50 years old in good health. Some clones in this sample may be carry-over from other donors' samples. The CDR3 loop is CASSLDVNEQFF. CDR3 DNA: TGTGCCAGCAGCTTAGACGTAAATGAGCAGTTCTTC.